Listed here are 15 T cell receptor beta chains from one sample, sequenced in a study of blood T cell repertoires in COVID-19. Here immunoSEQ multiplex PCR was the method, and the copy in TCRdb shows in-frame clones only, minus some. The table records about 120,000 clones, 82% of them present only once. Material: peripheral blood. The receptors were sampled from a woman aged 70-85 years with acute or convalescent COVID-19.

The CDR3 DNA reads TGTGCCAGCAGCTTAAGGACAGGGGGCAACTGGGAGACCCAGTACTTC. The encoded protein is CASSLRTGGNWETQYF. V gene TRBV11-1 combines with J gene TRBJ2-5; TRBD1 agrees at 11 bases. Germline assignment: CDR1 SGHAT and CDR2 FQDESV (reference sequence). CDR3 length: 16 amino acids. After removal of 2 bases from V and 5 bases from J, the junction contained 7 bases not matched to a gene.

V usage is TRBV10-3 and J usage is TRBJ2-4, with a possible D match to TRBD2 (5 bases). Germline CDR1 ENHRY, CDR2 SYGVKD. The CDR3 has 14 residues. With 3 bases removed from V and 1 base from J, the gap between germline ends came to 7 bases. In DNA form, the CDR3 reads TGTGCCATCAGTGATGCGGGCGCCAAAAACATTCAGTACTTC. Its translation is CAISDAGAKNIQYF.

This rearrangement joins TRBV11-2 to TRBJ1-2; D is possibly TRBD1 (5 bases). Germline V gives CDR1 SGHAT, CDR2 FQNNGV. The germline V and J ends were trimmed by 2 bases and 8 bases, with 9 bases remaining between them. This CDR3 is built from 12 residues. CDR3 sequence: CASSLSRGGYTF. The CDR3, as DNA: TGTGCCAGCAGCTTATCGCGGGGCGGCTACACCTTC.

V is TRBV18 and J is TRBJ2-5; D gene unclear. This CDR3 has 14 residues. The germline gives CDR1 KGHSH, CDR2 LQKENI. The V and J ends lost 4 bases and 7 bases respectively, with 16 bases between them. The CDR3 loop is CASSHTAERRTQYF. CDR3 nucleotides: TGTGCCAGCTCACACACGGCGGAACGGAGGACCCAGTACTTC. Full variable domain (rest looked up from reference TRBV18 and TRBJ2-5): NAGVMQNPRHLVRRRGQEARLRCSPMKGHSHVYWYRQLPEEGLKFMVYLQKENIIDESGMPKERFSAEFPKEGPSILRIQQVVRGDSAAYFCASSHTAERRTQYFGPGTRLLVL.

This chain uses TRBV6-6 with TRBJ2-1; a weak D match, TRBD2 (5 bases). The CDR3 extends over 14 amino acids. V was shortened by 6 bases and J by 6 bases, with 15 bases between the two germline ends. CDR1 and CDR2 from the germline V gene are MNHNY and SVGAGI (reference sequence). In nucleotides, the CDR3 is TGTGCCAGCAGCCGGGGTCGAGGTCCCAATGAGCAGTTCTTC. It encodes CASSRGRGPNEQFF.

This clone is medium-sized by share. The chain's CDR3 is CASSEGTGGIDGYTF. As DNA, the CDR3 is TGTGCCAGCAGTGAAGGGACAGGGGGTATTGATGGCTACACCTTC. V gene TRBV2 combines with J gene TRBJ1-2; 10 bases align to TRBD1. The CDR3 totals 15 residues. Germline V CDR1 and CDR2: SNHLY, FYNNEI. Trimming took 1 base from V and 6 from J; bases not matched to a gene: 5.

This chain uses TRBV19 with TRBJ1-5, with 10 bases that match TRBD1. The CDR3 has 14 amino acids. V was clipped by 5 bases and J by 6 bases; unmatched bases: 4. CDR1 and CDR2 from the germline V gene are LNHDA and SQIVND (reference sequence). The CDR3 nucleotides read TGTGCCAGTAGTCCTGGACAGGGGGGTCAGCCCCAGCATTTT. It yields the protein CASSPGQGGQPQHF.

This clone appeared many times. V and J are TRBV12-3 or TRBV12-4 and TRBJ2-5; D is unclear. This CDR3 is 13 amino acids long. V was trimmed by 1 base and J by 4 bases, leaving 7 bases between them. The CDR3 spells CASSLVYIETQYF. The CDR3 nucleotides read TGTGCCAGCAGTTTAGTATACATAGAGACCCAGTACTTC.

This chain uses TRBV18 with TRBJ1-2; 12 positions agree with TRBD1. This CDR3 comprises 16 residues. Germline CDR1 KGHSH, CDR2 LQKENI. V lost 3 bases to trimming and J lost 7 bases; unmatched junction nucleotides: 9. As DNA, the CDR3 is TGTGCCAGCTCACCGGGACAGGGGGCGTTCAGCAGTGGCTACACCTTC. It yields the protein CASSPGQGAFSSGYTF.

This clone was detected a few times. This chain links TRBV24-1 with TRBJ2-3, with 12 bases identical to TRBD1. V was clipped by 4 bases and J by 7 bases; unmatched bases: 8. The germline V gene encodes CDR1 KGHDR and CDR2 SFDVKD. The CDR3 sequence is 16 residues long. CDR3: CATSDPGQGARNTQYF. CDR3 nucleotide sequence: TGTGCCACCAGTGACCCGGGACAGGGGGCGCGGAATACGCAGTATTTT.

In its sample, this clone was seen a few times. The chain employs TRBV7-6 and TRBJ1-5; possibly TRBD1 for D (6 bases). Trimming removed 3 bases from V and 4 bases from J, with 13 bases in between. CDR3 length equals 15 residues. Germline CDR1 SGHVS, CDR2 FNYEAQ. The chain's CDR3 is CASSLGTTTNQPQHF. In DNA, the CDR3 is TGTGCCAGCAGCTTGGGGACAACGACGAATCAGCCCCAGCATTTT.

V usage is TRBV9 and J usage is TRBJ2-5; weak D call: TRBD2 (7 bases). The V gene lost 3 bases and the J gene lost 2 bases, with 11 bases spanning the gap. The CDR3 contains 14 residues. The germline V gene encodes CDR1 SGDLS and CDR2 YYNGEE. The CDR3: CASSGGGFQETQYF. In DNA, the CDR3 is TGTGCCAGCAGCGGGGGGGGCTTTCAAGAGACCCAGTACTTC.

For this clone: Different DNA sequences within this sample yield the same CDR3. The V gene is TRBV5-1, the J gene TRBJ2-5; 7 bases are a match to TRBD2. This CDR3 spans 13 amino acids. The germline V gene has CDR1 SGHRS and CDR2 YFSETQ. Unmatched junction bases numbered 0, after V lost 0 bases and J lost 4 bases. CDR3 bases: TGCGCCAGCAGCTTGGCGGGGGGAGAGACCCAGTACTTC. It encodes CASSLAGGETQYF.

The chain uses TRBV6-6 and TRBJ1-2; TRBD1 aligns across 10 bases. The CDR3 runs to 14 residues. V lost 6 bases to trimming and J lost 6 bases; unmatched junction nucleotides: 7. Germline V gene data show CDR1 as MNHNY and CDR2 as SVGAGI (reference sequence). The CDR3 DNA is TGTGCCAGCAGGAGGGACAGGGGATCGGATGGCTACACCTTC. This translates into CASRRDRGSDGYTF.

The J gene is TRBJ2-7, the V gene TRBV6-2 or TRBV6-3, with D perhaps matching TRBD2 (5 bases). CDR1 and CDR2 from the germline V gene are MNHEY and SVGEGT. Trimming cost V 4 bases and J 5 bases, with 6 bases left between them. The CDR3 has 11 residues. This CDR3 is CASSSSHEQYF. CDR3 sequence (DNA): TGTGCCAGCAGTTCTAGCCACGAGCAGTACTTC.